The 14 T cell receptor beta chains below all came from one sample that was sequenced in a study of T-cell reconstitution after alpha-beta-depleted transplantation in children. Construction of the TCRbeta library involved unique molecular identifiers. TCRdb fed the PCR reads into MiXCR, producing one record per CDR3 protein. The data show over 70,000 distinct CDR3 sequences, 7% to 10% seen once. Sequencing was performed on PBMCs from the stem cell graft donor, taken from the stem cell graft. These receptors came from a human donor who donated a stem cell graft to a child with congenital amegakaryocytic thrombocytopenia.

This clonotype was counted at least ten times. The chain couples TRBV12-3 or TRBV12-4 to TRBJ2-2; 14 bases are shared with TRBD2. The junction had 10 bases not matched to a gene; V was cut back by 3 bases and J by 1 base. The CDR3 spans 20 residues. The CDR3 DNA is TGTGCCAGCAGTTTCCGAGCGGGACTAGCGGGAGTACGGAACACCGGGGAGCTGTTTTTT. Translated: CASSFRAGLAGVRNTGELFF.

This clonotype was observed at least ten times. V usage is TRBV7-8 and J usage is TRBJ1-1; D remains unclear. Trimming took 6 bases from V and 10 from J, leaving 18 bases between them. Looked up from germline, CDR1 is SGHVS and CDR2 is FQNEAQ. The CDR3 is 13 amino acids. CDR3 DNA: TGTGCCAGCAGACCCCGGGGAGGGCGGCTAGCTTTCTTT. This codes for CASRPRGGRLAFF.

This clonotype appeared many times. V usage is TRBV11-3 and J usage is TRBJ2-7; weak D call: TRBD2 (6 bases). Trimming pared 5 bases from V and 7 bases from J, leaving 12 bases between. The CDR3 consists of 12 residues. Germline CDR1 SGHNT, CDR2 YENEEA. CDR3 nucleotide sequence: TGTGCCAGCAGCCAGGTCGGGGGTGAGCAGTACTTC. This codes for CASSQVGGEQYF.

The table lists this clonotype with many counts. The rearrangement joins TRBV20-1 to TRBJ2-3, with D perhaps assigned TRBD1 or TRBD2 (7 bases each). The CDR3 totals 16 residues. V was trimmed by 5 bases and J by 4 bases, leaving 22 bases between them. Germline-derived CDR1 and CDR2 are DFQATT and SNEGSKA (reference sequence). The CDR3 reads CSAPVQGGGTPDTQYF. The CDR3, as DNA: TGCAGTGCTCCCGTCCAGGGGGGGGGCACTCCAGATACGCAGTATTTT.

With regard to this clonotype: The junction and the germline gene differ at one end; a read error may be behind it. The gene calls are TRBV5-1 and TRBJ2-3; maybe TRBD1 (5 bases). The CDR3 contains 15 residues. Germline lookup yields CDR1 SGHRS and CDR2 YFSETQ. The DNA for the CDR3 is TGCGCCAGCAGCTTGGCGCCAGGGAACACAGATACGCAGTATTTC. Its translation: CASSLAPGNTDTQYF. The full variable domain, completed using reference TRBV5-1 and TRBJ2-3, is KAGVTQTPRYLIKTRGQQVTLSCSPISGHRSVSWYQQTPGQGLQFLFEYFSETQRNKGNFPGRFSGRQFSNSRSEMNVSTLELGDSALYLCASSLAPGNTDTQYFGPGTRLTVL.

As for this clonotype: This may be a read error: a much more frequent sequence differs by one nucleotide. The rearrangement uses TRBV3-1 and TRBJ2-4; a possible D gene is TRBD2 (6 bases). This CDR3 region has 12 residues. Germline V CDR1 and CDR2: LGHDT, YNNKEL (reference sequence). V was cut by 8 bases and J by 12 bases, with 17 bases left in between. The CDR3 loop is CASGGKWYSQYF. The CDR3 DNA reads TGTGCCAGCGGAGGGAAGTGGTACAGTCAGTACTTC.

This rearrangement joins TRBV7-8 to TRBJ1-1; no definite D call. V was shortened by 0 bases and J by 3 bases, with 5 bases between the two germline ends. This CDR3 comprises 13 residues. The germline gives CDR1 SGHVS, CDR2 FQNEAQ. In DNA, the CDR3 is TGTGCCAGCAGCTTAGCGGTGGACACTGAAGCTTTCTTT. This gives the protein CASSLAVDTEAFF. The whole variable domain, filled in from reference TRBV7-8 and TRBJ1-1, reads GAGVSQSPRYKVAKRGQDVALRCDPISGHVSLFWYQQALGQGPEFLTYFQNEAQLDKSGLPSDRFFAERPEGSVSTLKIQRTQQEDSAVYLCASSLAVDTEAFFGQGTRLTVV.

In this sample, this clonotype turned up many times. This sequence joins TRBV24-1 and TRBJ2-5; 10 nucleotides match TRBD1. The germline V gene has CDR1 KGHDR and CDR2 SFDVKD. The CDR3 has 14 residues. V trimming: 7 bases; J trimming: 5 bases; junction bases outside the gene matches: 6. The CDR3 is CATRDRGFEETQYF. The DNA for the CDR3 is TGTGCCACCAGGGACAGGGGGTTCGAGGAGACCCAGTACTTC.

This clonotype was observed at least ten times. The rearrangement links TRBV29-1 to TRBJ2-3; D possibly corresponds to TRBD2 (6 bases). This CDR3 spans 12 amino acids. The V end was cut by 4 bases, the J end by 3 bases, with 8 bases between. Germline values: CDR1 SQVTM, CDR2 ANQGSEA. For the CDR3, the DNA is TGCAGCGTTGTCGGGGGAACAGATACGCAGTATTTT. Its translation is CSVVGGTDTQYF.

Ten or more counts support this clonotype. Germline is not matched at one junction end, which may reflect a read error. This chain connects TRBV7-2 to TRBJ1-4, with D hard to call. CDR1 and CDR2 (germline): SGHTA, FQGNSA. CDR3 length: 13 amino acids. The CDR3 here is CASSSIPKEKLFF. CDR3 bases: TGTGCCAGCAGCTCCATCCCTAAGGAAAAACTGTTTTTT.

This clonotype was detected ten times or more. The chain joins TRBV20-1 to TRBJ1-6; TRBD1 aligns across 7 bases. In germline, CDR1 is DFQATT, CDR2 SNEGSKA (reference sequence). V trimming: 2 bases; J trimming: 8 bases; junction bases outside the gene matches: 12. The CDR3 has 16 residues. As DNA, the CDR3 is TGCAGTGCTAGATCATACATGACAGGGTTGTATTCACCCCTCCACTTT. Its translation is CSARSYMTGLYSPLHF.

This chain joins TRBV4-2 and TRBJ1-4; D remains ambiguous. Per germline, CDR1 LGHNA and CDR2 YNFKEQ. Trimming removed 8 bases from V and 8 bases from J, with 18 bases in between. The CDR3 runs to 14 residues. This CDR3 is CASGLGLLSEKLFF. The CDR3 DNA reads TGTGCCAGCGGCCTCGGACTTCTCTCAGAAAAACTGTTTTTT.

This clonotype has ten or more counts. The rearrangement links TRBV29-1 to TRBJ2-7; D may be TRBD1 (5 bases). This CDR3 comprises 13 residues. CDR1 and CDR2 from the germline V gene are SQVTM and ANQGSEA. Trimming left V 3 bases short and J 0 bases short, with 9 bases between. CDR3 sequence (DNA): TGCAGCGTTGAGGTAGGGGCCTCCTACGAGCAGTACTTC. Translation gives CSVEVGASYEQYF.

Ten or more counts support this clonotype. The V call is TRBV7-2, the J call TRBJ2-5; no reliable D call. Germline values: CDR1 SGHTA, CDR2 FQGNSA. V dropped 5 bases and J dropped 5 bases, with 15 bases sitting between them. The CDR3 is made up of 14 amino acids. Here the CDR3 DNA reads TGTGCCAGCAGCACTCGGGCCCAGATGGAGACCCAGTACTTC. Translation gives CASSTRAQMETQYF. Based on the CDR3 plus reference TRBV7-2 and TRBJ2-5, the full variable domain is GAGVSQSPSNKVTEKGKDVELRCDPISGHTALYWYRQSLGQGLEFLIYFQGNSAPDKSGLPSDRFSAERTGGSVSTLTIQRTQQEDSAVYLCASSTRAQMETQYFGPGTRLLVL.